A selection of T cell receptor beta chains follows, all from one sample in a study of shared clonotypes between healthy human individuals. The assay was immunoSEQ multiplex PCR, and TCRdb's table has in-frame clones only and misses some. This table holds 2 million to 2.5 million clones, over 90% found once. The sample was naive CD4+ T cells from PBMCs. These receptors were collected from a young man in good health. Some clones in this sample may be carry-over from other donors' samples. Both conserved end residues are part of each CDR3. The order of the fields is V gene, clone size, J gene, D gene, CDR3 protein, CDR3 DNA. The D gene is left open where the match is weak. Rows may omit the clone size; those that give it use once, few, many or a size class.

V gene: TRBV9
clone size: few
J gene: TRBJ1-5
D gene: NA
CDR3 protein: CASSVAGGNQPQHF
CDR3 DNA: TGTGCCAGCAGCGTAGCGGGAGGCAATCAGCCCCAGCATTTT

V gene: TRBV7-2
clone size: once
J gene: TRBJ1-2
D gene: NA
CDR3 protein: CASSLAVGMAYGYTF
CDR3 DNA: TGTGCCAGCAGCTTAGCGGTCGGTATGGCCTATGGCTACACCTTC

V gene: TRBV6-5
clone size: NA
J gene: TRBJ2-7
D gene: NA
CDR3 protein: CASSTPPYEQYF
CDR3 DNA: TGTGCCAGCAGTACACCACCCTACGAGCAGTACTTC

V gene: TRBV5-1
clone size: NA
J gene: TRBJ2-2
D gene: NA
CDR3 protein: CASSSRGDGELFF
CDR3 DNA: TGCGCCAGCAGCTCCAGGGGGGACGGGGAGCTGTTTTTT

V gene: TRBV19
clone size: NA
J gene: TRBJ1-3
D gene: TRBD1
CDR3 protein: CASNPGQRSSGNTIYF
CDR3 DNA: TGTGCCAGTAACCCGGGACAGAGAAGCTCTGGAAACACCATATATTTT

V gene: TRBV19
clone size: NA
J gene: TRBJ1-5
D gene: NA
CDR3 protein: CASSSRGFNQPQHF
CDR3 DNA: TGTGCCAGTAGTTCAAGGGGTTTCAATCAGCCCCAGCATTTT

V gene: TRBV11-2
clone size: NA
J gene: TRBJ2-7
D gene: NA
CDR3 protein: CASSPRTVYPEQYF
CDR3 DNA: TGTGCCAGCAGCCCACGGACCGTATACCCCGAGCAGTACTTC

V gene: TRBV5-1
clone size: NA
J gene: TRBJ2-3
D gene: TRBD1
CDR3 protein: CASSETGTDTQYF
CDR3 DNA: TGCGCCAGCTCCGAGACAGGGACAGATACGCAGTATTTT

V gene: TRBV7-3
clone size: NA
J gene: TRBJ2-2
D gene: NA
CDR3 protein: CASSWGGGMPGELFF
CDR3 DNA: TGTGCCAGCAGCTGGGGAGGAGGGATGCCCGGGGAGCTGTTTTTT

V gene: TRBV29-1
clone size: NA
J gene: TRBJ2-7
D gene: TRBD1
CDR3 protein: CSSRTGDTVHF
CDR3 DNA: TGCAGCTCCCGGACAGGGGATACGGTTCACTTC

V gene: TRBV7-2
clone size: NA
J gene: TRBJ1-2
D gene: TRBD1
CDR3 protein: CASSLAWQGANGYTF
CDR3 DNA: TGTGCCAGCAGCTTAGCATGGCAGGGGGCGAACGGCTACACCTTC

V gene: TRBV19
clone size: NA
J gene: TRBJ1-5
D gene: NA
CDR3 protein: CASSIMGWEPQHF
CDR3 DNA: TGTGCCAGTAGTATTATGGGTTGGGAGCCCCAGCATTTT

V gene: TRBV28
clone size: NA
J gene: TRBJ2-5
D gene: NA
CDR3 protein: CASSFFGEGAETQYF
CDR3 DNA: TGTGCCAGCAGTTTTTTCGGGGAGGGGGCAGAGACCCAGTACTTC

V gene: TRBV28
clone size: NA
J gene: TRBJ1-5
D gene: NA
CDR3 protein: CASSWRGGNQPQHF
CDR3 DNA: TGTGCCAGCAGTTGGAGGGGTGGCAATCAGCCCCAGCATTTT

V gene: TRBV28
clone size: NA
J gene: TRBJ2-7
D gene: TRBD1
CDR3 protein: CASSPPGQWYEQYF
CDR3 DNA: TGTGCCAGCAGTCCACCGGGACAGTGGTACGAGCAGTACTTC

V gene: TRBV5-1
clone size: NA
J gene: TRBJ2-7
D gene: NA
CDR3 protein: CASSSDTNLGYEQYF
CDR3 DNA: TGCGCCAGCAGCTCGGACACAAACCTTGGCTACGAGCAGTACTTC

V gene: TRBV5-1
clone size: once
J gene: TRBJ2-1
D gene: NA
CDR3 protein: CASIAGAQGEQFF
CDR3 DNA: TGCGCCAGTATAGCGGGCGCCCAGGGGGAGCAGTTCTTC

V gene: TRBV7-2
clone size: NA
J gene: TRBJ2-7
D gene: NA
CDR3 protein: CASSPGHVSRREQYF
CDR3 DNA: TGTGCCAGCAGCCCAGGACACGTTTCTCGTCGCGAGCAGTACTTC

V gene: TRBV29-1
clone size: NA
J gene: TRBJ1-1
D gene: TRBD1
CDR3 protein: CSVDSGGPPGGAFF
CDR3 DNA: TGCAGCGTAGATTCAGGGGGCCCTCCTGGTGGAGCTTTCTTT

V gene: TRBV19
clone size: NA
J gene: TRBJ1-5
D gene: NA
CDR3 protein: CASQFLGIQPQHF
CDR3 DNA: TGTGCCAGTCAGTTTTTGGGGATCCAGCCCCAGCATTTT

V gene: TRBV28
clone size: once
J gene: TRBJ2-5
D gene: NA
CDR3 protein: CASTGMAETQYF
CDR3 DNA: TGTGCCAGCACTGGTATGGCGGAGACCCAGTACTTC

V gene: TRBV7-2
clone size: NA
J gene: TRBJ2-1
D gene: TRBD2
CDR3 protein: CASSLATSGSYEQFF
CDR3 DNA: TGTGCCAGCAGCTTAGCGACTAGCGGGAGCTATGAGCAGTTCTTC

V gene: TRBV7-6
clone size: NA
J gene: TRBJ2-3
D gene: NA
CDR3 protein: CASSSPRSGSTDTQYF
CDR3 DNA: TGTGCCAGCAGCTCTCCCCGGAGCGGGAGCACAGATACGCAGTATTTT

V gene: TRBV5-4
clone size: NA
J gene: TRBJ2-7
D gene: TRBD2
CDR3 protein: CASSQTSGRAYEQYF
CDR3 DNA: TGTGCCAGCAGCCAGACTAGCGGGAGGGCGTACGAGCAGTACTTC

V gene: TRBV4-1
clone size: NA
J gene: TRBJ2-4
D gene: NA
CDR3 protein: CASSQITGVAKNIQYF
CDR3 DNA: TGCGCCAGCAGCCAAATTACTGGGGTGGCCAAAAACATTCAGTACTTC

V gene: TRBV9
clone size: NA
J gene: TRBJ2-7
D gene: NA
CDR3 protein: CASSSGLAAGLRSQYF
CDR3 DNA: TGTGCCAGCAGCTCCGGGCTTGCAGCGGGCCTTAGATCGCAGTACTTC

V gene: TRBV6-1
clone size: NA
J gene: TRBJ2-1
D gene: NA
CDR3 protein: CASSEWSLAGTSEQFF
CDR3 DNA: TGTGCCAGCAGTGAATGGTCCTTGGCCGGGACATCTGAGCAGTTCTTC

V gene: TRBV4-1
clone size: NA
J gene: TRBJ1-4
D gene: TRBD1
CDR3 protein: CASHPWGQGNEKLFF
CDR3 DNA: TGCGCCAGCCATCCTTGGGGACAGGGAAATGAAAAACTGTTTTTT

V gene: TRBV27
clone size: NA
J gene: TRBJ1-2
D gene: TRBD1
CDR3 protein: CASSPRQGSLNGYTF
CDR3 DNA: TGTGCCAGCAGTCCCCGACAGGGTAGCCTTAATGGCTACACCTTC

V gene: TRBV5-1
clone size: once
J gene: TRBJ1-4
D gene: NA
CDR3 protein: CASSLGTATTNEKLFF
CDR3 DNA: TGCGCCAGCAGCCTAGGGACGGCAACAACTAATGAAAAACTGTTTTTT

V gene: TRBV30
clone size: NA
J gene: TRBJ2-7
D gene: NA
CDR3 protein: CAWSVLSGESEQYF
CDR3 DNA: TGTGCCTGGAGTGTACTATCAGGGGAGAGCGAGCAGTACTTC

V gene: TRBV12-5
clone size: NA
J gene: TRBJ1-1
D gene: TRBD1
CDR3 protein: CASGLGQGARTEAFF
CDR3 DNA: TGTGCTAGTGGTTTGGGACAGGGGGCTAGGACTGAAGCTTTCTTT

V gene: TRBV25-1
clone size: NA
J gene: TRBJ2-7
D gene: TRBD1
CDR3 protein: CASSGLRDRGHEQYF
CDR3 DNA: TGTGCCAGCAGTGGCCTCAGGGACAGGGGACACGAGCAGTACTTC

V gene: TRBV5-1
clone size: once
J gene: TRBJ2-3
D gene: TRBD2
CDR3 protein: CASSSPTSGDTDTQYF
CDR3 DNA: TGCGCCAGCAGCAGCCCGACTAGCGGTGACACAGATACGCAGTATTTT

V gene: TRBV18
clone size: NA
J gene: TRBJ2-5
D gene: NA
CDR3 protein: CASSPIFTGQETQYF
CDR3 DNA: TGTGCCAGCTCACCAATTTTCACAGGACAAGAGACCCAGTACTTC

V gene: TRBV29-1
clone size: once
J gene: TRBJ2-1
D gene: TRBD1
CDR3 protein: CSVAGQGRGEQFF
CDR3 DNA: TGCAGCGTCGCCGGACAGGGCCGGGGTGAGCAGTTCTTC

V gene: TRBV11-3
clone size: once
J gene: TRBJ2-7
D gene: NA
CDR3 protein: CASSPWDRPYEQYF
CDR3 DNA: TGTGCCAGCAGCCCGTGGGACCGACCTTACGAGCAGTACTTC

V gene: TRBV27
clone size: NA
J gene: TRBJ1-2
D gene: TRBD1
CDR3 protein: CASSLIPGQGLGGYTF
CDR3 DNA: TGTGCCAGCAGTTTAATCCCGGGACAGGGTTTGGGTGGCTACACCTTC

V gene: TRBV4-1
clone size: once
J gene: TRBJ2-3
D gene: TRBD2
CDR3 protein: CASSRRSSGSPDTQYF
CDR3 DNA: TGCGCCAGCAGCCGGCGGTCTAGCGGGTCTCCAGATACGCAGTATTTT

V gene: TRBV11-2
clone size: NA
J gene: TRBJ1-1
D gene: NA
CDR3 protein: CASSLAHRSLILNTEAFF
CDR3 DNA: TGTGCCAGCAGCCTCGCCCACAGGAGTCTAATTTTGAACACTGAAGCTTTCTTT

V gene: TRBV7-2
clone size: NA
J gene: TRBJ2-5
D gene: TRBD2
CDR3 protein: CASSLSGRPETQYF
CDR3 DNA: TGTGCCAGCAGCCTAAGCGGGAGACCGGAGACCCAGTACTTC

V gene: TRBV11-2
clone size: NA
J gene: TRBJ2-3
D gene: NA
CDR3 protein: CASSFTAGLSTDTQYF
CDR3 DNA: TGTGCCAGCAGCTTTACAGCGGGCTTAAGCACAGATACGCAGTATTTT

V gene: TRBV25-1
clone size: NA
J gene: TRBJ1-2
D gene: NA
CDR3 protein: CATSGIRNGYTF
CDR3 DNA: TGTGCCACCAGTGGGATTAGGAATGGCTACACCTTC

V gene: TRBV6-1
clone size: NA
J gene: TRBJ2-1
D gene: NA
CDR3 protein: CAGSPTGAAYNEQFF
CDR3 DNA: TGTGCCGGATCTCCGACAGGAGCGGCCTACAATGAGCAGTTCTTC

V gene: TRBV5-4
clone size: NA
J gene: TRBJ2-1
D gene: TRBD2
CDR3 protein: CASSLLAGEGFGEQFF
CDR3 DNA: TGTGCCAGCAGCTTGCTGGCGGGAGAGGGGTTCGGCGAGCAGTTCTTC

V gene: TRBV7-9
clone size: NA
J gene: TRBJ2-7
D gene: TRBD2
CDR3 protein: CASSGPGTSDLYF
CDR3 DNA: TGTGCCAGCAGCGGACCCGGGACTAGCGACCTTTACTTC

V gene: TRBV5-1
clone size: NA
J gene: TRBJ2-1
D gene: NA
CDR3 protein: CASSRGIYNEQFF
CDR3 DNA: TGCGCCAGCAGCAGGGGAATCTACAATGAGCAGTTCTTC

V gene: TRBV4-2
clone size: NA
J gene: TRBJ2-1
D gene: NA
CDR3 protein: CASSQGSRTTYNEQFF
CDR3 DNA: TGTGCCAGCAGCCAGGGATCCAGGACAACCTACAATGAGCAGTTCTTC

V gene: TRBV27
clone size: NA
J gene: TRBJ1-2
D gene: TRBD1
CDR3 protein: CASSPVGQGGYGYTF
CDR3 DNA: TGTGCCAGCAGTCCGGTCGGACAGGGCGGCTATGGCTACACCTTC

V gene: TRBV4-2
clone size: NA
J gene: TRBJ1-2
D gene: NA
CDR3 protein: CASSHPSGYGYTF
CDR3 DNA: TGTGCCAGCAGCCACCCTTCTGGCTATGGCTACACCTTC

V gene: TRBV11-3
clone size: NA
J gene: TRBJ2-7
D gene: NA
CDR3 protein: CASSLGGGSYEQYF
CDR3 DNA: TGTGCCAGCAGCTTAGGCGGCGGGTCCTACGAGCAGTACTTC